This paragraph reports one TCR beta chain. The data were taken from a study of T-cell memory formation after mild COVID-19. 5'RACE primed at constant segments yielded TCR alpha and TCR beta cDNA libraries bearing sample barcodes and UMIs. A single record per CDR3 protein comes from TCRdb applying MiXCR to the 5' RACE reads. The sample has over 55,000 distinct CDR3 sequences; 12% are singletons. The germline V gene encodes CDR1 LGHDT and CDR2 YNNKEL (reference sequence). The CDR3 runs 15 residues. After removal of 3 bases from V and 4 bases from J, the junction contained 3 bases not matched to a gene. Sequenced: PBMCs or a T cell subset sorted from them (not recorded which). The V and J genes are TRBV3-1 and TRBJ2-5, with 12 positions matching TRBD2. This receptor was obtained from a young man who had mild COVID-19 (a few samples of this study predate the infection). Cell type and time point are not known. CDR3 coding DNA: TGTGCCAGCAGCCAGAGGACTAGCGGGGCAGAGACCCAGTACTTC. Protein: CASSQRTSGAETQYF.